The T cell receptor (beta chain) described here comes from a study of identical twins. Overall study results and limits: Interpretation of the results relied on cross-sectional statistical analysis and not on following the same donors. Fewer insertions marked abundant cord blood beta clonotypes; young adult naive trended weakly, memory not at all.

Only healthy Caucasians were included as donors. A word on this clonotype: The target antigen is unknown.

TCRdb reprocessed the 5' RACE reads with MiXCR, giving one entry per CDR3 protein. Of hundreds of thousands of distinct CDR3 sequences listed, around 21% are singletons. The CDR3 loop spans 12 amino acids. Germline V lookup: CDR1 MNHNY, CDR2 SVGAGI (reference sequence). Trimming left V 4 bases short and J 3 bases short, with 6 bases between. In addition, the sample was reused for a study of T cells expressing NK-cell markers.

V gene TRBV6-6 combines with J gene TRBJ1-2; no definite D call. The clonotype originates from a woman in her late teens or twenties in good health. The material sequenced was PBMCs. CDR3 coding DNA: TGTGCCAGCAGTTGGGCAGACTATGGCTACACCTTC. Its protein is CASSWADYGYTF.